One and the same sample provided the 12 T cell receptor beta chains below, sequenced in a study of T cells in Graves' hyperthyroidism and ophthalmopathy. Amplified regions were TCR beta CDR3 sequences from RNA transcripts. A first-round RT-PCR of the TCR CDR3 used the HTBI primer set. TCRdb re-called the multiplex PCR reads with MiXCR, one entry per CDR3 protein. The table has about 600,000 distinct CDR3 sequences, around 13% seen once. Sequencing was performed on blood. The receptors derive from a woman in her forties or fifties with Graves' ophthalmopathy.

In its sample, this clonotype was seen a few times. The V and J genes are TRBV29-1 and TRBJ2-1, with TRBD1 as a possible D gene (8 bases). The CDR3 is 18 amino acids. V was pared by 1 base and J by 6 bases, with 25 bases between. Per the germline V gene, CDR1 is SQVTM and CDR2 is ANQGSEA. The CDR3 sequence is CSVEVVRGGRGRSNEQFF. In nucleotides, the CDR3 is TGCAGCGTTGAAGTAGTGAGGGGGGGCAGGGGGCGAAGCAATGAGCAGTTCTTC.

The CDR3 loop reads CATSDYQGVEAFF. CDR3 in DNA: TGTGCCACCAGTGATTACCAGGGGGTTGAAGCTTTCTTT. This chain joins TRBV24-1 and TRBJ1-1; 7 bases agree with TRBD1. CDR3 length equals 13 residues. J gave up 7 bases and V 2 bases, and 3 bases lay outside the gene matches. Germline CDR1 is KGHDR and CDR2 is SFDVKD.

This clonotype was observed at least ten times. The chain links TRBV7-2 to TRBJ2-3, with 11 bases identical to TRBD2. From germline, CDR1 is SGHTA and CDR2 FQGNSA. The length of the CDR3 is 16 residues. J was trimmed by 5 bases and V by 1 base; bases with no gene match: 5. CDR3 sequence reads: CASSLELAGVEDTQYF. The CDR3 coding sequence is TGTGCCAGCAGCTTAGAACTAGCGGGAGTAGAAGATACGCAGTATTTT.

This clonotype was seen a handful of times. A much larger clonotype is one base distant, so this may be a read error. The chain has TRBV6-1 and TRBJ1-5, with D perhaps TRBD1 (5 bases). V was shortened by 4 bases and J by 3 bases, with 19 bases between the two germline ends. The length of the CDR3 is 17 residues. Germline CDR1 MNHNS, CDR2 SASEGT. In DNA form, the CDR3 reads TGTGCCAGCAGTGTTTTCGGGGCAGGGTTAAACAATCAGCCCCAGCATTTT. Its protein is CASSVFGAGLNNQPQHF.

This clonotype was seen many times. The rearrangement links TRBV28 to TRBJ2-4; D is undetermined. CDR1 and CDR2 from the germline V gene are MDHEN and SYDVKM. The V end lost 4 bases, the J end lost 7 bases, and 14 bases lay between the germline ends. The CDR3 contains 14 residues. In nucleotides, the CDR3 is TGTGCCAGCAGTTCGACACAACTTGTTAACATTCAGTACTTC. This encodes CASSSTQLVNIQYF. The whole variable domain, remainder taken from reference TRBV28 and TRBJ2-4, is DVKVTQSSRYLVKRTGEKVFLECVQDMDHENMFWYRQDPGLGLRLIYFSYDVKMKEKGDIPEGYSVSREKKERFSLILESASTNQTSMYLCASSSTQLVNIQYFGAGTRLSVL.

In this sample, this clonotype turned up many times. This chain links TRBV6-2 or TRBV6-3 with TRBJ1-2; 7 nucleotides match TRBD1. V lost 6 bases to trimming and J lost 6 bases; unmatched junction nucleotides: 7. This CDR3 has 13 amino acids. CDR1 MNHEY and CDR2 SVGEGT come from the germline V gene. The CDR3 DNA reads as TGTGCCAGCAGACTCCGGACAGGAGATGGCTACACCTTC. It codes for CASRLRTGDGYTF.

This clonotype was seen repeatedly, ten times or more. V is TRBV12-5 and J is TRBJ2-5; 9 bases agree with TRBD2. From germline, CDR1 is LGHNT and CDR2 FRNRAP. This CDR3 region has 15 residues. V gave up 0 bases and J gave up 4 bases; unmatched junction bases: 3. The CDR3 DNA sequence: TGTGCTAGTGGTTTGGTACAACTAGCGGGAGAGACCCAGTACTTC. Its protein product is CASGLVQLAGETQYF.

This clonotype has just a few counts. The CDR3: CASSLAGGFNNEQFF. The DNA of the CDR3 is TGTGCCAGCAGCTTAGCAGGGGGCTTTAACAATGAGCAGTTCTTC. The rearrangement joins TRBV7-9 to TRBJ2-1; TRBD1 matches 7 bases. The CDR3 has 15 residues. Germline trimming cut 0 bases from V and 5 bases from J; bases unmatched to any gene: 4. CDR1 SEHNR and CDR2 FQNEAQ come from the germline V gene (reference sequence).

This clonotype was seen many times. The V call is TRBV2, the J call TRBJ1-1; D gene uncertain. Trimming pared 4 bases from V and 5 bases from J, leaving 11 bases between. This CDR3 comprises 13 residues. CDR1 and CDR2 from the germline V gene are SNHLY and FYNNEI. The CDR3 is CASSGVDETEAFF. The CDR3 coding sequence is TGTGCCAGCAGTGGAGTGGACGAAACTGAAGCTTTCTTT.

This clonotype was counted ten times or more. V and J are TRBV6-2 or TRBV6-3 and TRBJ2-3, with TRBD1 as a possible D gene (5 bases). The CDR3 consists of 15 residues. V was pared by 5 bases and J by 0 bases, with 12 bases between. CDR1 and CDR2 (germline): MNHEY, SVGEGT. CDR3 protein: CASSREGHSTDTQYF. For the CDR3, the DNA is TGTGCCAGCAGTAGAGAAGGACACAGCACAGATACGCAGTATTTT.

This clonotype was found many times. J is TRBJ2-7 and V is TRBV29-1; 10 bases agree with TRBD2. Germline V gives CDR1 SQVTM, CDR2 ANQGSEA. V shed 5 bases, J shed 1 base, and the junction held 2 bases outside the gene matches. CDR3 size: 13 residues. CDR3 protein: CSVKTSGSYEQYF. The DNA of the CDR3 is TGCAGCGTTAAGACTAGCGGGTCCTACGAGCAGTACTTC.

This clonotype has ten or more counts. The rearrangement links TRBV20-1 to TRBJ1-6; 10 bases map to TRBD1. Germline CDR1 DFQATT, CDR2 SNEGSKA (reference sequence). J was trimmed by 9 bases and V by 0 bases; bases with no gene match: 5. This CDR3 contains 15 residues. CDR3 bases: TGCAGTGCTAGAGAAAAGGGACAGGGGTTTTCACCCCTCCACTTT. This encodes CSAREKGQGFSPLHF.